Listed here are 25 T cell receptor beta chains from one sample, sequenced in a study of control samples from healthy donors and cancer patients. Repertoires were generated with immunoSEQ multiplex PCR, while TCRdb's copy carries only in-frame clones and drops some. The profile covers tens of thousands of clones, with around four fifths appearing a single time and around a fifth taken by the ten largest. Sequenced: blood. The receptors were sampled from a man aged 25-40 years in good health.

The chain recombines TRBV28 with TRBJ1-1, with D perhaps matching TRBD1 (6 bases). The CDR3 is made up of 15 amino acids. Trimming took 2 bases from V and 5 from J, leaving 15 bases between them. Germline CDR1 is MDHEN and CDR2 is SYDVKM. Here the CDR3 DNA reads TGTGCCAGCAGTTTAGGGCAGGGGTTCAGGACTGAAGCTTTCTTT. Amino acids: CASSLGQGFRTEAFF.

This chain joins TRBV3-1 (or the pseudogene TRBV3-2) and TRBJ1-2; 8 bases fit TRBD1. V dropped 4 bases and J dropped 2; count of bases not matched to a gene: 0. Germline CDR1 and CDR2: LGHDT and YNNKEL (reference sequence). CDR3 length: 13 residues. DNA of the CDR3: TGTGCCAGCAGCCGACAGGGGAACTATGGCTACACCTTC. Protein sequence: CASSRQGNYGYTF.

This clone was counted once. The chain has TRBV5-1 and TRBJ2-6; the D gene is possibly TRBD1 (6 bases). The CDR3 is 18 amino acids. The germline V and J ends were trimmed by 4 bases and 4 bases, with 21 bases remaining between them. Germline CDR1 reads SGHRS; CDR2 reads YFSETQ. CDR3 residues: CASSQTQGRVVGANVLTF. CDR3 DNA sequence: TGCGCCAGCAGCCAGACACAGGGAAGGGTAGTCGGGGCCAACGTCCTGACTTTC.

With respect to this clone: This sample also contains other DNA sequences that code for the same CDR3. The gene calls are TRBV7-9 and TRBJ1-5, with a possible D match to TRBD1 (5 bases). Germline V gene lookup returns CDR1 SEHNR and CDR2 FQNEAQ (reference sequence). The CDR3 runs to 14 residues. Trimming cost V 2 bases and J 3 bases, with 8 bases left between them. CDR3 sequence: CASSLQGDNQPQHF. The CDR3 DNA reads as TGTGCCAGCAGCTTACAGGGTGACAATCAGCCCCAGCATTTT.

The chain is built from TRBV6-5 and TRBJ2-1, with D unclear. V lost 0 bases and J 6 bases, leaving 9 bases between the germline ends. Germline CDR1 and CDR2: MNHEY and SVGAGI. This CDR3 has 14 residues. CDR3 coding DNA: TGTGCCAGCAGTTACTCCCTCAGTCCCAATGAGCAGTTCTTC. Amino acid sequence: CASSYSLSPNEQFF.

The chain uses TRBV2 and TRBJ2-5; TRBD1 agrees at 7 bases. Germline CDR1 reads SNHLY; CDR2 reads FYNNEI. The CDR3 is made up of 13 amino acids. V lost 4 bases, J lost 2 bases, and 1 base stayed unmatched. CDR3 region: CASSGDSQETQYF. CDR3 nucleotide sequence: TGTGCCAGCAGTGGGGACAGTCAAGAGACCCAGTACTTC.

This rearrangement joins TRBV11-2 to TRBJ2-5; D gene uncertain. Germline lookup yields CDR1 SGHAT and CDR2 FQNNGV. Trimming shortened V by 1 base and J by 5 bases, and 8 bases separated the two germline ends. This CDR3 has 13 residues. In nucleotides, the CDR3 is TGTGCCAGCAGCTTAGCACCTGAGGAGACCCAGTACTTC. Its protein product is CASSLAPEETQYF.

The J gene is TRBJ1-4, the V gene TRBV9, with 8 bases lining up with TRBD1. The CDR3 is 14 residues long. Trimming took 2 bases from V and 4 from J; bases not matched to a gene: 1. Germline values: CDR1 SGDLS, CDR2 YYNGEE. The CDR3, as DNA: TGTGCCAGCAGCGTGACAGGGGTTAATGAAAAACTGTTTTTT. It codes for CASSVTGVNEKLFF.

J is TRBJ2-5 and V is TRBV7-9, with 7 nucleotides matching TRBD2. After removal of 5 bases from V and 4 bases from J, the junction contained 19 bases not matched to a gene. Germline CDR1 is SEHNR and CDR2 is FQNEAQ (reference sequence). The length of the CDR3 is 18 residues. The CDR3: CASSQAGFYRGEGETQYF. For the CDR3, the DNA is TGTGCCAGCAGCCAGGCGGGTTTTTACCGGGGGGAAGGAGAGACCCAGTACTTC.

The chain carries TRBV4-2 and TRBJ1-1, with D unclear. CDR3 length: 15 residues. With 1 base removed from V and 1 base from J, the gap between germline ends came to 10 bases. CDR1 and CDR2 from the germline V gene are LGHNA and YNFKEQ. The CDR3 spells CASSQAALENTEAFF. As DNA, the CDR3 is TGTGCCAGCAGCCAAGCCGCCTTAGAGAACACTGAAGCTTTCTTT.

The V gene is TRBV19, the J gene TRBJ1-4, with D perhaps matching TRBD1 (5 bases). Germline V gives CDR1 LNHDA, CDR2 SQIVND (reference sequence). The CDR3 contains 14 residues. V lost 5 bases, J lost 7 bases, and 14 bases lay in between. The CDR3 spells CASSFFEGSEKLFF. CDR3 nucleotides: TGTGCCAGTAGTTTTTTTGAGGGGAGTGAAAAACTGTTTTTT.

This clone came up a few times. The chain joins TRBV9 to TRBJ2-3; 9 positions agree with TRBD1. The V and J ends lost 2 bases and 3 bases, in that order; junction bases with no gene match: 7. CDR1 and CDR2 from the germline V gene are SGDLS and YYNGEE. This CDR3 comprises 16 residues. CDR3 in DNA: TGTGCCAGCAGCGTTATTTCCGGACAGGGGACAGATACGCAGTATTTT. Its translation is CASSVISGQGTDTQYF.

V gene TRBV6-5 combines with J gene TRBJ1-3, with D possibly TRBD1 on 6 matching bases. CDR1 and CDR2 from the germline V gene are MNHEY and SVGAGI. This CDR3 has 16 residues. Deletions cut 2 bases from V and 4 bases from J, with 15 bases between. This CDR3 reads CASSYAPGASGNTIYF. CDR3 DNA: TGTGCCAGCAGTTACGCTCCGGGGGCGTCGGGAAACACCATATATTTT.

The chain uses TRBV18 and TRBJ2-7; 12 nucleotides align to TRBD1. Germline loops: CDR1 KGHSH, CDR2 LQKENI. Germline trimming cut 3 bases from V and 5 bases from J; bases unmatched to any gene: 5. This CDR3 comprises 15 residues. CDR3 sequence: CASSPTGTGGNEQYF. CDR3 coding DNA: TGTGCCAGCTCACCTACCGGGACAGGGGGCAACGAGCAGTACTTC.

The J gene is TRBJ2-5, the V gene TRBV7-9, with 7 bases that match TRBD1. The V and J ends lost 5 bases and 4 bases, in that order; junction bases with no gene match: 4. This CDR3 has 13 amino acids. CDR1 and CDR2 from the germline V gene are SEHNR and FQNEAQ (reference sequence). The CDR3 nucleotides read TGTGCCAGCAGCCGAGGGGGCGGAGAGACCCAGTACTTC. Translating gives CASSRGGGETQYF.

Here the CDR3 DNA reads TGTGCCAGCAGCGTATCTCTAGCGGGGGTCGACAATGAGCAGTTCTTC. Translating it yields CASSVSLAGVDNEQFF. The chain is built from TRBV9 and TRBJ2-1; 10 positions agree with TRBD2. This CDR3 is built from 16 residues. Germline V lookup: CDR1 SGDLS, CDR2 YYNGEE. V lost 1 base, J lost 5 bases, and 6 bases stayed unmatched.

This chain links TRBV18 with TRBJ2-7; D is unclear. CDR3 length equals 17 residues. Looked up from germline, CDR1 is KGHSH and CDR2 is LQKENI. The V end was cut by 2 bases, the J end by 0 bases, with 17 bases between. Here the CDR3 reads CASSPDAFPASSYEQYF. The CDR3 region has the DNA TGTGCCAGCTCACCAGACGCCTTCCCCGCAAGCTCCTACGAGCAGTACTTC. The full variable domain, in which reference TRBV18 and TRBJ2-7 provide the parts outside the CDR3, is NAGVMQNPRHLVRRRGQEARLRCSPMKGHSHVYWYRQLPEEGLKFMVYLQKENIIDESGMPKERFSAEFPKEGPSILRIQQVVRGDSAAYFCASSPDAFPASSYEQYFGPGTRLTVT.

This chain uses TRBV6-4 with TRBJ2-3, with a weak D call TRBD1 (6 bases). Germline CDR1 MRHNA, CDR2 SNTAGT. V dropped 3 bases and J dropped 2 bases, with 9 bases sitting between them. The CDR3 sequence is 14 residues long. In nucleotides, the CDR3 is TGTGCCAGCAGTGAAGGACAGCCCACAGATACGCAGTATTTT. Its translation: CASSEGQPTDTQYF.

The rearrangement uses TRBV7-3 and TRBJ1-6, with 7 positions matching TRBD1. There are 14 residues in the CDR3. The V segment lost 5 bases and the J segment 6 bases; nucleotides outside the gene matches: 4. Germline V lookup: CDR1 SGHTA, CDR2 FQGTGA. CDR3 in amino acids: CASSRGQSNSPLHF. For the CDR3, the DNA is TGTGCCAGCAGCCGGGGACAGAGTAATTCACCCCTCCACTTT.

The V gene is TRBV19, the J gene TRBJ2-7; no clear D. The CDR3 has 14 residues. With 3 bases removed from V and 7 bases from J, the gap between germline ends came to 16 bases. Per the germline V gene, CDR1 is LNHDA and CDR2 is SQIVND (reference sequence). CDR3 bases: TGTGCCAGTAGTATTAGTCTGTCCGTCAGGGAGCAGTACTTC. This gives the protein CASSISLSVREQYF.

The V gene is TRBV30, the J gene TRBJ1-5; D gene uncertain. The V gene's germline CDR1 is GTSNPN and CDR2 SVGIG (reference sequence). V was trimmed by 0 bases and J by 3 bases, leaving 18 bases between them. CDR3 size: 17 residues. In nucleotides, the CDR3 is TGTGCCTGGAGTGTGCCGGTCCCCGGCAGCTTCAATCAGCCCCAGCATTTT. Residues: CAWSVPVPGSFNQPQHF.

This chain uses TRBV27 with TRBJ1-5; D is unresolved. Germline-derived CDR1 and CDR2 are MNHEY and SMNVEV (reference sequence). CDR3 size: 13 residues. V was trimmed by 3 bases and J by 4 bases, leaving 7 bases between them. CDR3 sequence reads: CASSFKVNQPQHF. The CDR3 DNA is TGTGCCAGCAGTTTTAAGGTGAATCAGCCCCAGCATTTT.

This clone is a singleton in its sample. J is TRBJ2-1 and V is TRBV3-1 (or the pseudogene TRBV3-2); D perhaps matches TRBD2 (5 bases). The CDR3 extends over 16 amino acids. Trimming pared 1 base from V and 4 bases from J, leaving 14 bases between. Germline lookup yields CDR1 LGHDT and CDR2 YNNKEL (reference sequence). CDR3 DNA: TGTGCCAGCAGCCAAGGGCAACGGACTGGATACAATGAGCAGTTCTTC. It is translated as CASSQGQRTGYNEQFF.

Here the CDR3 reads CASSGQGSYGYTF. The DNA for the CDR3 is TGCGCCAGCAGCGGACAGGGCTCCTATGGCTACACCTTC. The chain has TRBV10-1 and TRBJ1-2, with 8 bases aligning to TRBD1. After removal of 6 bases from V and 4 bases from J, the junction contained 4 bases not matched to a gene. There are 13 residues in the CDR3. Germline loops: CDR1 WNHNN, CDR2 SYGVQD (reference sequence).

The chain combines TRBV14 with TRBJ2-7; unclear D gene. CDR1 and CDR2 (germline): SGHDN, FVKESK. V was trimmed by 1 base and J by 0 bases, leaving 7 bases between them. There are 14 residues in the CDR3. CDR3 protein: CASSQVHGSYEQYF. In nucleotides, the CDR3 is TGTGCCAGCAGCCAAGTCCACGGCTCCTACGAGCAGTACTTC. The complete variable domain, with remaining parts taken from reference TRBV14 and TRBJ2-7, reads EAGVTQFPSHSVIEKGQTVTLRCDPISGHDNLYWYRRVMGKEIKFLLHFVKESKQDESGMPNNRFLAERTGGTYSTLKVQPAELEDSGVYFCASSQVHGSYEQYFGPGTRLTVT.